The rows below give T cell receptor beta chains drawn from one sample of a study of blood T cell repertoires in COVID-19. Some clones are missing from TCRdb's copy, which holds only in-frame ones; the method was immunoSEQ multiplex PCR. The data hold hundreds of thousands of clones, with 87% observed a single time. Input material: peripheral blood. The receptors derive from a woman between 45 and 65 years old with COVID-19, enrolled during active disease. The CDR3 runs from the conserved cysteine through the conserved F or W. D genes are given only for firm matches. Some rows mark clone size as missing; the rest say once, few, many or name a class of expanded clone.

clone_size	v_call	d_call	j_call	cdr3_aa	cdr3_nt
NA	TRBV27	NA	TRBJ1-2	CASTVGSGALTDGYTF	TGTGCCAGCACCGTGGGGTCGGGAGCGCTTACGGATGGCTACACCTTC
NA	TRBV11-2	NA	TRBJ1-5	CASSQQGLGNQPQHF	TGTGCCAGCAGCCAACAGGGTTTGGGCAATCAGCCCCAGCATTTT
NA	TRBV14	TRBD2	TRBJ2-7	CASSPVSGRTYEQYF	TGTGCCAGCAGCCCAGTTAGCGGGAGGACCTACGAGCAGTACTTC
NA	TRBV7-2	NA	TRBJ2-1	CASSRSGVEQFF	TGTGCCAGCAGCCGGTCAGGGGTTGAGCAGTTCTTC
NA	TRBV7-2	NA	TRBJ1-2	CASSLGPDSISYGYTF	TGTGCCAGCAGCTTAGGACCAGACAGCATCTCATATGGCTACACCTTC
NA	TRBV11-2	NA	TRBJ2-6	CASSSPVSTGANVLTF	TGTGCCAGCAGCTCTCCAGTATCCACTGGGGCCAACGTCCTGACTTTC
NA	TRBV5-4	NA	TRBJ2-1	CASSLRLLSSYNEQFF	TGTGCCAGCAGCTTGCGACTATTGAGCTCCTACAATGAGCAGTTCTTC
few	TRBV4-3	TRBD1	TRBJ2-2	CASSQVGTGLTGELFF	TGCGCCAGCAGCCAAGTCGGGACAGGGCTGACCGGGGAGCTGTTTTTT
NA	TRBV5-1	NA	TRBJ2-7	CASSLLVSSYEQYF	TGCGCCAGCAGCTTGCTGGTGAGCTCCTACGAGCAGTACTTC
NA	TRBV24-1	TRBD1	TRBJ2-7	CATSDSRGRVDEQYF	TGTGCCACCAGTGATTCTAGGGGGCGCGTCGACGAGCAGTACTTC
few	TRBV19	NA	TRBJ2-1	CASRPGHLRSEQFF	TGTGCCAGTCGCCCGGGACACCTCAGGAGTGAGCAGTTCTTC
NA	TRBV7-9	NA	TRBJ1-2	CASSRAGGGVDYGYTF	TGTGCCAGCAGCCGCGCCGGCGGAGGGGTGGACTATGGCTACACCTTC
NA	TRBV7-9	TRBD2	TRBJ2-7	CASSRSGSYEQYF	TGTGCCAGCAGCCGTAGCGGGTCCTACGAGCAGTACTTC
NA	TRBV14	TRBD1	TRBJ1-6	CASSQEGQYNSPLHF	TGTGCCAGCAGCCAAGAGGGACAGTATAATTCACCCCTCCACTTT
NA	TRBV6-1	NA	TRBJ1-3	CASSEQAISGNTIYF	TGTGCCAGCAGTGAACAGGCCATCTCTGGAAACACCATATATTTT
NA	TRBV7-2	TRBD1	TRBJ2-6	CASSFYRRQGATGANVLTF	TGTGCCAGCAGCTTTTATAGGCGACAGGGGGCTACTGGGGCCAACGTCCTGACTTTC
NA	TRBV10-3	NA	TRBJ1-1	CAISESLENTEAFF	TGTGCCATCAGTGAGTCGCTAGAGAACACTGAAGCTTTCTTT